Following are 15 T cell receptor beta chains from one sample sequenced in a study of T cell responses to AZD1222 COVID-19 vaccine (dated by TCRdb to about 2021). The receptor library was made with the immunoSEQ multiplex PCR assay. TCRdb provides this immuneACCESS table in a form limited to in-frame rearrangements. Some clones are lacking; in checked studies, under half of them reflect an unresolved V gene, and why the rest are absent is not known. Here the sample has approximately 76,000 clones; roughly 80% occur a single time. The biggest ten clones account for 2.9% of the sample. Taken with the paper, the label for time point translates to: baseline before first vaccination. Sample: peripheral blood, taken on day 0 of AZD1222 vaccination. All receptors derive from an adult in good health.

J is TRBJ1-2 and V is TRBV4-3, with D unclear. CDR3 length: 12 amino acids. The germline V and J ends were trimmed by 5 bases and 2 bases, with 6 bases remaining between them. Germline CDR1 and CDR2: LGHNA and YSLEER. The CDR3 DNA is TGCGCCAGCAGCTACGGGAACTATGGCTACACCTTC. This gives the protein CASSYGNYGYTF.

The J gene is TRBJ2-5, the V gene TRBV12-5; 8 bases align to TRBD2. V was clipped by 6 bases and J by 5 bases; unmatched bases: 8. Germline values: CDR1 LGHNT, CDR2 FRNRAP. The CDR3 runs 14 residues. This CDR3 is CASGGGAGVETQYF. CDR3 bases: TGTGCTAGTGGGGGGGGAGCGGGAGTGGAGACCCAGTACTTC.

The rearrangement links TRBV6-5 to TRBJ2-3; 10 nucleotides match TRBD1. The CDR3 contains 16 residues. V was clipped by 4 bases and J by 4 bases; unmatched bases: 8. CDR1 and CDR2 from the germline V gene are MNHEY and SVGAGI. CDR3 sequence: CASSLSGTGVADTQYF. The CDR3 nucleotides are TGTGCCAGCAGTTTATCCGGGACAGGGGTGGCAGATACGCAGTATTTT.

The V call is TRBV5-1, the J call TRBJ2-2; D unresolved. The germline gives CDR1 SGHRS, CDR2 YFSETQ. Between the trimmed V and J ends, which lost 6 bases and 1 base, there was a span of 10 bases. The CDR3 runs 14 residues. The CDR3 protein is CASTHRQNTGELFF. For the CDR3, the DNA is TGCGCCAGCACCCATAGACAGAACACCGGGGAGCTGTTTTTT. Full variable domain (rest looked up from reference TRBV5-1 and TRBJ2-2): KAGVTQTPRYLIKTRGQQVTLSCSPISGHRSVSWYQQTPGQGLQFLFEYFSETQRNKGNFPGRFSGRQFSNSRSEMNVSTLELGDSALYLCASTHRQNTGELFFGEGSRLTVL.

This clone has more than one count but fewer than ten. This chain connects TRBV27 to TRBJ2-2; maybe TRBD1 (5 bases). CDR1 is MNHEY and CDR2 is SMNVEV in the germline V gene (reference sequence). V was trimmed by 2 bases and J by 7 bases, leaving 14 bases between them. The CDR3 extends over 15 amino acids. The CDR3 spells CASSLSQGLGGELFF. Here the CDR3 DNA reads TGTGCCAGCAGTTTAAGTCAGGGATTAGGCGGGGAGCTGTTTTTT.

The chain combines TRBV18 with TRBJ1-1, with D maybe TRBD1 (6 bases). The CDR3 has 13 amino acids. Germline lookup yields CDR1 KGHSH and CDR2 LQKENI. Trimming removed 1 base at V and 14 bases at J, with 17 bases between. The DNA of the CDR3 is TGTGCCAGCTCACCACGGAGACAGGAATGGGCCTTCTTT. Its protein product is CASSPRRQEWAFF.

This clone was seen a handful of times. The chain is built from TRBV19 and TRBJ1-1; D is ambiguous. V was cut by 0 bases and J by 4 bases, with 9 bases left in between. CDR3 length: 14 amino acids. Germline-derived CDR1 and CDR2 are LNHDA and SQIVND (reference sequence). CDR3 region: CASSIDTGFTEAFF. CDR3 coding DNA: TGTGCCAGTAGTATAGATACGGGGTTCACTGAAGCTTTCTTT.

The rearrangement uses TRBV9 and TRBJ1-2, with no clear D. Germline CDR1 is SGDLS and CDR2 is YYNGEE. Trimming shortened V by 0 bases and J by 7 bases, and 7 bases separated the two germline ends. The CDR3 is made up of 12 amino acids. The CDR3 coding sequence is TGTGCCAGCAGCGTAGGGCGGGGTGGCTACACCTTC. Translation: CASSVGRGGYTF.

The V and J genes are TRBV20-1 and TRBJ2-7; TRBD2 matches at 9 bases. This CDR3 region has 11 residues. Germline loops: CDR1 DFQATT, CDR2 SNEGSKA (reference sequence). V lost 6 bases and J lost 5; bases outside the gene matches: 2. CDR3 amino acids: CSAIAGDEQYF. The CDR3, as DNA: TGCAGTGCAATAGCGGGAGACGAGCAGTACTTC.

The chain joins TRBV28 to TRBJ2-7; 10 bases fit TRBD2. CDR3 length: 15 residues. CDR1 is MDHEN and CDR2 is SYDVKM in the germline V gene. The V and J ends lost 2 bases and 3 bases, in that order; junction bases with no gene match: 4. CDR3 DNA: TGTGCCAGCAGTTTACCCAGCGGGGGGGTCTACGAGCAGTACTTC. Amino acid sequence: CASSLPSGGVYEQYF.

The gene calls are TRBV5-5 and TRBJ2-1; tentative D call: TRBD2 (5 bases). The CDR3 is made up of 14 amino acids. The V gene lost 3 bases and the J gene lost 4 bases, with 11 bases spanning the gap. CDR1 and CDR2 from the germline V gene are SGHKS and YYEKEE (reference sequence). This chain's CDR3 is CASSYPGSYNEQFF. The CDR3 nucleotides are TGTGCCAGCAGCTACCCGGGGAGTTACAATGAGCAGTTCTTC. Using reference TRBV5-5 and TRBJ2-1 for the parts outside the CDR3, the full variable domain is DAGVTQSPTHLIKTRGQQVTLRCSPISGHKSVSWYQQVLGQGPQFIFQYYEKEERGRGNFPDRFSARQFPNYSSELNVNALLLGDSALYLCASSYPGSYNEQFFGPGTRLTVL.

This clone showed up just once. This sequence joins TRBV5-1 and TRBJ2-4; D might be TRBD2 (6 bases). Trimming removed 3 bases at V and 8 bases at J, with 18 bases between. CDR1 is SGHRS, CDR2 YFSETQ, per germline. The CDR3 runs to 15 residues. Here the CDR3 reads CASSSTGNPGDIQYF. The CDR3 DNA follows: TGCGCCAGCAGCTCTACCGGAAACCCGGGAGACATTCAGTACTTC. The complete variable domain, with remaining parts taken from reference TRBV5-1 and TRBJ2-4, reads KAGVTQTPRYLIKTRGQQVTLSCSPISGHRSVSWYQQTPGQGLQFLFEYFSETQRNKGNFPGRFSGRQFSNSRSEMNVSTLELGDSALYLCASSSTGNPGDIQYFGAGTRLSVL.

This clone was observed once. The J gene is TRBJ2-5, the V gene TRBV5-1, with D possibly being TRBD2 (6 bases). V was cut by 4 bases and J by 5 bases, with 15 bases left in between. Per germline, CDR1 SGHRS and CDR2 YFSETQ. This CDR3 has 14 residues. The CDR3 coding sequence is TGCGCCAGCAGCCCCGATCTAGCGAGCGAGACCCAGTACTTC. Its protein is CASSPDLASETQYF.

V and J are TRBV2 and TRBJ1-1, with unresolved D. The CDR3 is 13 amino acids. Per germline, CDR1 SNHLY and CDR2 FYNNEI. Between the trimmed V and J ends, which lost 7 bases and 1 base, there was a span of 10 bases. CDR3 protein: CASTQSENTEAFF. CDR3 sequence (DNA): TGTGCCAGCACCCAGAGCGAGAACACTGAAGCTTTCTTT.

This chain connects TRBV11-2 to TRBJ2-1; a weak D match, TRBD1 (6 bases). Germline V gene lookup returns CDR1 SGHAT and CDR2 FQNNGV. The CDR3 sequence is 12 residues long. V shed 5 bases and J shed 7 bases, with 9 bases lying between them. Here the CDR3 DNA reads TGTGCCAGCAGCGATCAGGGGAATGAGCAGTTCTTC. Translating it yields CASSDQGNEQFF.